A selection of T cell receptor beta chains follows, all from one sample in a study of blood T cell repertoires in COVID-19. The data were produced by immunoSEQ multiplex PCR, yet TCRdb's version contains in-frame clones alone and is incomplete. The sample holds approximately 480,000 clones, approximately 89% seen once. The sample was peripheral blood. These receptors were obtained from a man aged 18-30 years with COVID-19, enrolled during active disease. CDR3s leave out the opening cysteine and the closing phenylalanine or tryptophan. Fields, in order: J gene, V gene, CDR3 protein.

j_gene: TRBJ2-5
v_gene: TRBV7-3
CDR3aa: ASSPSGGGETQY

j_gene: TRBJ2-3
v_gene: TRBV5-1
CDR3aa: ASSPGQDTDTQY

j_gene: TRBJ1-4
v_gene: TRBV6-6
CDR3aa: ASSFRDSEKLF

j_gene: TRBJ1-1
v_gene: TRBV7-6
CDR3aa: ASSGGLNTEAF

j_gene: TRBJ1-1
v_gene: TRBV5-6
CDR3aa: ASSLVSLMNTEAF

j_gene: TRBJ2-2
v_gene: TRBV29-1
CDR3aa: SVLRVDTGELF

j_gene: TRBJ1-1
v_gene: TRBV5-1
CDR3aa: ASRRTVNTEAF

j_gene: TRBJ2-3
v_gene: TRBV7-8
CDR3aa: ASSPLAGGGTDTQY

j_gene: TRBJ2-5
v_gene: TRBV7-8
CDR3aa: ASSRGLAGGEETQY

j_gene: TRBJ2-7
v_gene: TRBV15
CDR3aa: ATRDEGSGTSGRGGPYEQY

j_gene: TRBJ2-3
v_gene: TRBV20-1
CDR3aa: SGEYADTQY

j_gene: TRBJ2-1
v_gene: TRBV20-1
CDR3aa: SARAGKEQF

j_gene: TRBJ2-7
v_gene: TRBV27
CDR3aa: ASSFQGAGYEQY